This record looks at one TCR beta chain sequence and its context. Antigen specificity is unknown. Autoimmune disease history or systemic immunosuppression led to patient exclusion. The data were obtained in a study of OX40 agonist ivuxolimab in advanced cancers. Study summary: Each patient was given ivuxolimab into a vein every 2 weeks, at 0.01 to 10 mg/kg. Study results and limitations: CD4+ and CD8+ blood T cells expanded clonally by week 6 at 0.1 to 3.0 mg/kg. Also present in some nonresponders was a low level of normalized T-cell clonal expansion.

Germline assignment: CDR1 SGHVS and CDR2 FNYEAQ. This CDR3 is built from 16 residues. Trimming removed 2 bases at V and 6 bases at J, with 18 bases between. This table comes from immunoSEQ multiplex PCR, and its TCRdb copy is limited to in-frame clones, with some not included. This sample has about 14,000 clones, with roughly 77% found just once. This sample comprised CD4+ or CD8+ T cells sorted from blood, obtained in a trial of the OX40 agonist ivuxolimab. The TCR was taken from an adult with an advanced solid tumor such as melanoma, head and neck, liver or kidney cancer. This chain links TRBV7-6 with TRBJ2-3; D may be TRBD1 or TRBD2 (5 bases each). CDR3 loop: CASSLRAGTPADTQYF. CDR3 coding DNA: TGTGCCAGCAGCTTACGTGCCGGGACCCCTGCGGATACGCAGTATTTT.